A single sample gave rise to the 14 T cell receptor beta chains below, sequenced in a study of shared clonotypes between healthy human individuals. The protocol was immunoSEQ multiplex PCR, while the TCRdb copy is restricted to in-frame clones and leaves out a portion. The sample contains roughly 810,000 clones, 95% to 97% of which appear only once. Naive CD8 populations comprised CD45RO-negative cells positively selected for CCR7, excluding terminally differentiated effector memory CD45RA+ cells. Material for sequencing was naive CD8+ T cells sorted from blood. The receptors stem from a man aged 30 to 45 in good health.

CDR3 DNA: TGTGCCAGCAGCTTAGCCAGTCAGGGGAAACCCGGGGAGCTGTTTTTT. This encodes CASSLASQGKPGELFF. The J gene is TRBJ2-2, the V gene TRBV7-6, with a tentative D call TRBD1 (6 bases). Germline values: CDR1 SGHVS, CDR2 FNYEAQ. The CDR3 has 16 residues. V lost 0 bases and J 6 bases, leaving 14 bases between the germline ends.

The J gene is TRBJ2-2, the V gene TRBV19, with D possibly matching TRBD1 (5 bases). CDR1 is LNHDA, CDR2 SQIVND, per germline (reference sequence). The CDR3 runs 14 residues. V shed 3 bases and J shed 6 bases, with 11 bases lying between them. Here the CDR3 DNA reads TGTGCCAGTAGTATGGCAGGGTACGCCGGGGAGCTGTTTTTT. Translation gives CASSMAGYAGELFF.

CDR3 coding DNA: TGCGCCAGCAGCTTGATTGGACAGGGCTTGATCGGAGATACGCAGTATTTT. Translation gives CASSLIGQGLIGDTQYF. The chain employs TRBV5-1 and TRBJ2-3, with 8 bases fitting TRBD1. Germline assignment: CDR1 SGHRS and CDR2 YFSETQ. The CDR3 is made up of 17 amino acids. J lost 5 bases, V lost 1 base, and 12 bases had no gene match. The full variable domain, rest sourced from reference TRBV5-1 and TRBJ2-3, is KAGVTQTPRYLIKTRGQQVTLSCSPISGHRSVSWYQQTPGQGLQFLFEYFSETQRNKGNFPGRFSGRQFSNSRSEMNVSTLELGDSALYLCASSLIGQGLIGDTQYFGPGTRLTVL.

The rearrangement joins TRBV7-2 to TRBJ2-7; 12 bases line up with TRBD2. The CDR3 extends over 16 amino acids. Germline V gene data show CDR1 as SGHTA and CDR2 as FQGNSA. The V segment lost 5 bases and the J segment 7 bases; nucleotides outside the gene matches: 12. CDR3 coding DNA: TGTGCCAGCAGCCAGGGGGCTAGCGGGAGGGTGGGTGAGCAGTACTTC. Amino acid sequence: CASSQGASGRVGEQYF.

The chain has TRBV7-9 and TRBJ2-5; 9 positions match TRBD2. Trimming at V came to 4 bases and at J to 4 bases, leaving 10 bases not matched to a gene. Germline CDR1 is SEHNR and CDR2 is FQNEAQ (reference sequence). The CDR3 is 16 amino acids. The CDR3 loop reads CASSSRTSDLGETQYF. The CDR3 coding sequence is TGTGCCAGCAGCTCAAGGACTAGCGACTTGGGAGAGACCCAGTACTTC.

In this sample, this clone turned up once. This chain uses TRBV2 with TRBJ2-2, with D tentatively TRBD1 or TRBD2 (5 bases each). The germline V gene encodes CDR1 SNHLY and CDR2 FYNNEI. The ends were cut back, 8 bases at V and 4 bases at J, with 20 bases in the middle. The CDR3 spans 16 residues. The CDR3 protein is CASERPGPGVTGELFF. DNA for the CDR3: TGTGCCAGCGAAAGACCGGGACCAGGAGTCACCGGGGAGCTGTTTTTT.

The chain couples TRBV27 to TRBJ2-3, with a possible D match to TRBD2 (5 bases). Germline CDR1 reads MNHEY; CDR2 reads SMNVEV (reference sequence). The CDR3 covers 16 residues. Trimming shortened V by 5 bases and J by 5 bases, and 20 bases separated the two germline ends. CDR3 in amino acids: CASSPGVAGSRDTQYF. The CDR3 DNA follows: TGTGCCAGCAGTCCCGGGGTTGCTGGAAGTAGAGATACGCAGTATTTT.

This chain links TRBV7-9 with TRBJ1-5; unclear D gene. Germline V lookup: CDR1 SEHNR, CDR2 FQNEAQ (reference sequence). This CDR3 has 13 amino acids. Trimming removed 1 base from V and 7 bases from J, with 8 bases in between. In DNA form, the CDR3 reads TGTGCCAGCAGCTTAGGGGTAGTGCAGCCCCAGCATTTT. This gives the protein CASSLGVVQPQHF.

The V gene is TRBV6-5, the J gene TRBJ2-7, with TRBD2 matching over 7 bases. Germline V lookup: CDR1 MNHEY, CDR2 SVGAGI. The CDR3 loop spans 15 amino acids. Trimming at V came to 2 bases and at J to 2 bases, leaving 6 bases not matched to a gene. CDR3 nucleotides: TGTGCCAGCAGTTACCGGCCTAGCGGAACCTACGAGCAGTACTTC. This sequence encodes CASSYRPSGTYEQYF.

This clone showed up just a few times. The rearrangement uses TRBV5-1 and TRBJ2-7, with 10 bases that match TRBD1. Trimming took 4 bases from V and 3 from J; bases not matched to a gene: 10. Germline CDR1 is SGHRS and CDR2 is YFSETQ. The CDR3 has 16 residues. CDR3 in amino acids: CASSPGQGISVYEQYF. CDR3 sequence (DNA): TGCGCCAGCAGCCCGGGACAGGGGATTTCTGTCTACGAGCAGTACTTC.

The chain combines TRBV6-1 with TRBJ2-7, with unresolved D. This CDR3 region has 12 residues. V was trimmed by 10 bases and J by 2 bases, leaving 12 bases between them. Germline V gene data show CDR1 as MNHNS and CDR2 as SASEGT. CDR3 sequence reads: CATSNRPYEQYF. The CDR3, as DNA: TGTGCCACCTCGAACCGGCCCTACGAGCAGTACTTC.

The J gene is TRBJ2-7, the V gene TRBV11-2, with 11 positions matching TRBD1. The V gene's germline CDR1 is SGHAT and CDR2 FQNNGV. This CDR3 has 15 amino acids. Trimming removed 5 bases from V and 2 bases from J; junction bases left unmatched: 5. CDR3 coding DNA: TGTGCCAGCAGCCGAGGACAGGGGGCGGCCTACGAGCAGTACTTC. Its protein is CASSRGQGAAYEQYF.

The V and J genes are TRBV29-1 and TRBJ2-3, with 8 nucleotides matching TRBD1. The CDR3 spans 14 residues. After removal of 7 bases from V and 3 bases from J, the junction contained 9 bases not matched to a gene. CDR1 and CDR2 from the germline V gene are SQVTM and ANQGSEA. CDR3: CSAPQGARTDTQYF. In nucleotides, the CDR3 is TGCAGCGCGCCCCAGGGGGCTCGGACAGATACGCAGTATTTT.

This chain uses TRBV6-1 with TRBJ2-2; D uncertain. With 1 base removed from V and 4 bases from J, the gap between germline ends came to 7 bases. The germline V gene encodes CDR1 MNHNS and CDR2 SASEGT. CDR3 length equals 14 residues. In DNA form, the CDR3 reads TGTGCCAGCAGTGAAGAAAGGGCCACCGGGGAGCTGTTTTTT. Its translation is CASSEERATGELFF.